Below, 15 T cell receptor beta chains from the same sample are listed, as sequenced in a study of OX40 agonist ivuxolimab in advanced cancers. Generated by immunoSEQ multiplex PCR, the TCRdb table keeps only in-frame clones and is missing some. Of around 79,000 clones listed, 75% to 95% are singletons. The input for sequencing was CD4+ or CD8+ T cells sorted from blood, taken in a trial of the OX40 agonist ivuxolimab. Receptors were obtained from an adult with an advanced solid tumor such as melanoma, head and neck, liver or kidney cancer.

Note on this clone: One end of the junction varies from germline; a read error may be responsible. This chain joins TRBV7-7 and TRBJ2-3; D gene uncertain. Germline-derived CDR1 and CDR2 are SSHAT and FNYEAQ (reference sequence). The CDR3 runs to 16 residues. CDR3 residues: CASSLGPSPFTDTQYF. CDR3 nucleotides: TGTGCTAGCAGCTTAGGACCCTCCCCTTTCACAGATACGCAGTATTTT.

The chain has TRBV19 and TRBJ1-5; D unclear. In germline, CDR1 is LNHDA, CDR2 SQIVND (reference sequence). V was pared by 3 bases and J by 7 bases, with 7 bases between. The CDR3 runs 12 residues. CDR3 nucleotide sequence: TGTGCCAGTAGTATTCACCAACAGCCCCAGCATTTT. It translates to CASSIHQQPQHF.

This chain joins TRBV5-1 and TRBJ2-5; D ambiguous. V was cut by 0 bases and J by 2 bases, with 11 bases left in between. The CDR3 runs to 15 residues. Germline lookup yields CDR1 SGHRS and CDR2 YFSETQ. The CDR3 nucleotides are TGCGCCAGCAGCTTGGGGGTGGGTGGTCAAGAGACCCAGTACTTC. Translating it yields CASSLGVGGQETQYF.

J is TRBJ2-7 and V is TRBV18; TRBD2 might be the D (6 bases). CDR1 is KGHSH and CDR2 is LQKENI in the germline V gene. V lost 6 bases and J 0 bases, leaving 9 bases between the germline ends. CDR3 size: 13 residues. The CDR3 sequence is CASSEGRSYEQYF. CDR3 DNA: TGTGCCAGCTCGGAGGGGCGCTCCTACGAGCAGTACTTC.

The chain uses TRBV9 and TRBJ2-2; a possible D gene is TRBD2 (6 bases). V dropped 4 bases and J dropped 4 bases, with 11 bases sitting between them. The CDR3 covers 14 residues. CDR1 and CDR2 (germline): SGDLS, YYNGEE. The CDR3 sequence is CASSSGLFTGELFF. CDR3 sequence (DNA): TGTGCCAGCAGCTCGGGACTGTTCACCGGGGAGCTGTTTTTT.

The chain uses TRBV6-5 and TRBJ2-7, with 13 bases lining up with TRBD2. V was clipped by 6 bases and J by 6 bases; unmatched bases: 5. Looked up from germline, CDR1 is MNHEY and CDR2 is SVGAGI. CDR3 length: 14 amino acids. CDR3 coding DNA: TGTGCCAGCAGACGGACTAGCGGGAGTACCGAGCAGTACTTC. Protein sequence: CASRRTSGSTEQYF.

V and J are TRBV7-2 and TRBJ1-5; D unresolved. Looked up from germline, CDR1 is SGHTA and CDR2 is FQGNSA. The CDR3 consists of 13 residues. Deletions cut 1 base from V and 3 bases from J, with 4 bases between. CDR3 sequence reads: CASSLVHNQPQHF. As DNA, the CDR3 is TGTGCCAGCAGCTTAGTTCACAATCAGCCCCAGCATTTT. The full variable domain, with the rest looked up from reference TRBV7-2 and TRBJ1-5, is GAGVSQSPSNKVTEKGKDVELRCDPISGHTALYWYRQSLGQGLEFLIYFQGNSAPDKSGLPSDRFSAERTGGSVSTLTIQRTQQEDSAVYLCASSLVHNQPQHFGDGTRLSIL.

V is TRBV19 and J is TRBJ2-1; 14 nucleotides line up with TRBD2. Germline CDR1 is LNHDA and CDR2 is SQIVND (reference sequence). V lost 7 bases and J lost 9; bases outside the gene matches: 5. This CDR3 has 14 amino acids. As DNA, the CDR3 is TGTGCCAGTAAGGGACTAGCGGGAGTTGGTGAGCAGTTCTTC. Its translation: CASKGLAGVGEQFF. Based on the CDR3 plus reference TRBV19 and TRBJ2-1, the full variable domain is DGGITQSPKYLFRKEGQNVTLSCEQNLNHDAMYWYRQDPGQGLRLIYYSQIVNDFQKGDIAEGYSVSREKKESFPLTVTSAQKNPTAFYLCASKGLAGVGEQFFGPGTRLTVL.

The chain couples TRBV19 to TRBJ2-1; a possible D gene is TRBD2 (6 bases). The V end lost 5 bases, the J end lost 10 bases, and 12 bases lay between the germline ends. The CDR3 loop spans 12 amino acids. Germline V gene lookup returns CDR1 LNHDA and CDR2 SQIVND (reference sequence). CDR3 coding DNA: TGTGCCAGTAGTGTTGGGACTCCCGAGCAGTTCTTC. It specifies CASSVGTPEQFF.

The chain joins TRBV28 to TRBJ2-1; TRBD2 matches at 10 bases. Trimming at V came to 6 bases and at J to 0 bases, leaving 2 bases not matched to a gene. The CDR3 extends over 15 amino acids. CDR1 MDHEN and CDR2 SYDVKM come from the germline V gene. In DNA, the CDR3 is TGTGCCAGCAGCCCTAGCGGGAGCTCCTACAATGAGCAGTTCTTC. Protein sequence: CASSPSGSSYNEQFF.

As regards this clone: One junction end disagrees with the germline gene, perhaps due to a read error. The chain combines TRBV7-7 with TRBJ2-7; D tentatively fits TRBD1 or TRBD2 (5 bases each). The CDR3 is 15 amino acids. CDR1 is SSHAT and CDR2 is FNYEAQ in the germline V gene (reference sequence). DNA of the CDR3: TGTGCTAGCAGCTCCGGGGCCTCGAGCTCCTACGAGCAGTACTTC. Translated: CASSSGASSSYEQYF.

The chain uses TRBV11-3 and TRBJ2-3; 9 positions agree with TRBD2. CDR3 length: 15 amino acids. Germline CDR1 reads SGHNT; CDR2 reads YENEEA. J gave up 4 bases and V 2 bases, and 4 bases lay outside the gene matches. The CDR3 loop reads CASSLLAGASDTQYF. The CDR3 nucleotides read TGTGCCAGCAGCTTATTAGCGGGAGCGTCAGATACGCAGTATTTT.

This sequence joins TRBV28 and TRBJ1-4; 8 bases are a match to TRBD1. The germline V gene encodes CDR1 MDHEN and CDR2 SYDVKM. The J segment lost 12 bases and the V segment lost 6 bases, leaving 9 bases of the junction unmatched. The CDR3 has 13 amino acids. The CDR3 DNA sequence: TGTGCCAGCAGCAGTAGACAGGGGAGTCAACTGTTTTTT. Translating it yields CASSSRQGSQLFF. The full variable domain, rest sourced from reference TRBV28 and TRBJ1-4, is DVKVTQSSRYLVKRTGEKVFLECVQDMDHENMFWYRQDPGLGLRLIYFSYDVKMKEKGDIPEGYSVSREKKERFSLILESASTNQTSMYLCASSSRQGSQLFFGSGTQLSVL.

The rearrangement uses TRBV7-2 and TRBJ2-5; D not resolved. V lost 2 bases to trimming and J lost 5 bases, with 12 bases between them. CDR1 SGHTA and CDR2 FQGNSA come from the germline V gene. CDR3 length equals 14 residues. CDR3 in DNA: TGTGCCAGCAGCTTAAGTGGGCTACCGGAGACCCAGTACTTC. It yields the protein CASSLSGLPETQYF.

The CDR3 nucleotides read TGTGCCCACGGGGGACCTGGGGCCAACGTCCTGACTTTC. The encoded protein is CAHGGPGANVLTF. J is TRBJ2-6 and V is TRBV30; tentatively, D is TRBD2 (6 bases). The CDR3 length is 13 residues. Per the germline V gene, CDR1 is GTSNPN and CDR2 is SVGIG (reference sequence). Trimming took off 8 bases at V and 2 bases at J, with 10 bases between the two ends.